This T cell receptor beta chain was identified in a study of blood T cell repertoires in COVID-19. The V gene's germline CDR1 is SGHTA and CDR2 FQGTGA. This CDR3 region has 18 residues. V shed 0 bases, J shed 0 bases, and the junction held 7 bases outside the gene matches. TCRdb's table, derived via immunoSEQ multiplex PCR, lists solely in-frame clones and lacks some. The sample includes 87,000 or so clones, around 90% seen only once; the top ten take roughly 5.4%. This clonotype originated in a man in his forties with acute or convalescent COVID-19. The rearrangement uses TRBV7-3 and TRBJ2-3, with 9 nucleotides matching TRBD2. Material: peripheral blood. The CDR3 sequence is CASSLTLAGGQSTDTQYF. DNA for the CDR3: TGTGCCAGCAGCTTAACGCTGGCGGGGGGGCAAAGCACAGATACGCAGTATTTT.